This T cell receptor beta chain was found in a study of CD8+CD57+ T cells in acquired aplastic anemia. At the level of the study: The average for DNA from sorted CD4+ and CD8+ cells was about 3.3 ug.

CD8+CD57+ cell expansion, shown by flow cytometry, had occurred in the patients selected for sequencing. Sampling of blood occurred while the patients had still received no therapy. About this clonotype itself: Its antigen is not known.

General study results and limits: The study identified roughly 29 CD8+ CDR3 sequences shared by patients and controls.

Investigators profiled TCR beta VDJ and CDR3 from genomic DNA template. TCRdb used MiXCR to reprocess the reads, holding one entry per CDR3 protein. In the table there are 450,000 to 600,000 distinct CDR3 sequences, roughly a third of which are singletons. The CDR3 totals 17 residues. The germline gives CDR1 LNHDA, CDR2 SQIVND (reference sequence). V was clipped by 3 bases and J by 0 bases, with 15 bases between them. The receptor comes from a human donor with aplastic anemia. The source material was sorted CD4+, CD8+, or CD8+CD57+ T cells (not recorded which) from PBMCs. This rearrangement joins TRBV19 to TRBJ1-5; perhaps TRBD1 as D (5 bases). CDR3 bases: TGTGCCAGTAGTATCTCTCCAGGGAGGATTAGCAATCAGCCCCAGCATTTT. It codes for CASSISPGRISNQPQHF.